This TCR beta chain derives from a study of regulatory T cells in long-lasting Graves disease. Study as a whole: Persistent cases were those of Graves' disease that involved over 5 years of antithyroid drugs with positive TSH receptor antibodies.

Assembly of TCR beta libraries relied on iRepertoire HTBI primers together with Arm-PCR of CDR3 regions. Original analysis: Sample data revealed about 60 TRBV and 14 TRBJ segments. In TCRdb, the multiplex PCR reads were re-called with MiXCR into one record per CDR3 protein. In this record, the V and J calls reflect TCRdb's handling and not the investigators' own analysis. The data show a few hundred thousand distinct CDR3 sequences, with 23% seen just once and roughly 30% held by the top ten. With respect to this clonotype: The junction differs from germline at one of its ends, possibly a read error.

Time point here: persistent/refractory GD, antithyroid drugs over 5 years with positive TRAb. PBMCs were the source of the RNA used for TCR sequencing. Per American Thyroid Association guidelines, Graves' disease was diagnosed. Tubes containing EDTA received about 9.4 milliliters of drawn peripheral blood. The sequence was obtained from a female donor with Graves disease. Sequences were derived from peripheral blood mononuclear cells (PBMCs), sampled when the disease was refractory, from a patient treated with antithyroid drugs.

The CDR3 DNA is TGTGCCAGCAGCCTTCTAGCGGGTACCTACGTGCAGTACTTC. Translation gives CASSLLAGTYVQYF. V usage is TRBV12-3 or TRBV12-4 and J usage is TRBJ2-7; 8 nucleotides align to TRBD2. The CDR3 length is 14 residues.